This T cell receptor beta chain was identified during a study of graft-versus-host responses after intestinal transplantation. General observations from the study: The presence of high graft-versus-host to host-versus-graft clonal ratios in allografts characterized patients with graft-donor T cell macrochimerism.

Sequencing used immunoSEQ multiplex PCR; TCRdb keeps in-frame clones, though not all of them. The sample has about 59,000 clones; approximately 94% are singletons. Germline lookup yields CDR1 SEHNR and CDR2 FQNEAQ (reference sequence). The CDR3 spans 12 residues. V lost 1 base to trimming and J lost 7 bases, with 5 bases between them. Of note for this clone: The antigen is not known.

The chain links TRBV7-9 to TRBJ2-1; D not resolved. Sequences were derived from unstimulated CD4+ T cells sorted from spleen or lymph node cells, sampled before transplant. This sequence was found in a human donor who was the organ donor for an intestinal transplant. CDR3 coding DNA: TGTGCCAGCAGCTTAGTAAGGAATGAGCAGTTCTTC. Amino acids: CASSLVRNEQFF.